These 9 T cell receptor beta chains share one sample of origin, sequenced in a study of blood T cell repertoires in COVID-19. The data were produced by immunoSEQ multiplex PCR, yet TCRdb's version contains in-frame clones alone and is incomplete. The data show some 200,000 clones, approximately 80% seen once. Sequenced: PBMCs or T cells enriched from blood (not recorded which). Source of these receptors: a man aged 35-49 years who had recovered from COVID-19.

This chain uses TRBV9 with TRBJ2-5, with D perhaps TRBD1 (6 bases). Germline lookup yields CDR1 SGDLS and CDR2 YYNGEE. Trimming took off 0 bases at V and 4 bases at J, with 10 bases between the two ends. The length of the CDR3 is 14 residues. The CDR3 DNA reads TGTGCCAGCAGCGTAGTAGGGGGAAGAGAGACCCAGTACTTC. This translates into CASSVVGGRETQYF. The full variable domain, completed using reference TRBV9 and TRBJ2-5, is DSGVTQTPKHLITATGQRVTLRCSPRSGDLSVYWYQQSLDQGLQFLIQYYNGEERAKGNILERFSAQQFPDLHSELNLSSLELGDSALYFCASSVVGGRETQYFGPGTRLLVL.

The genes are TRBV27 and TRBJ2-7; 8 positions agree with TRBD1. The germline CDR1 and CDR2 sequences are MNHEY and SMNVEV (reference sequence). The CDR3 sequence is 15 residues long. V gave up 7 bases and J gave up 4 bases; unmatched junction bases: 12. CDR3 loop: CASIRATGARYEQYF. In nucleotides, the CDR3 is TGTGCCAGCATCCGAGCGACAGGGGCGCGATACGAGCAGTACTTC.

This sequence joins TRBV27 and TRBJ2-5; D not certain. The germline CDR1 and CDR2 sequences are MNHEY and SMNVEV (reference sequence). The length of the CDR3 is 11 residues. V was trimmed by 6 bases and J by 3 bases, leaving 5 bases between them. As DNA, the CDR3 is TGTGCCAGCAGGCGAGAAGAGACCCAGTACTTC. Encoded protein: CASRREETQYF.

The chain couples TRBV9 to TRBJ1-1; the match to TRBD1 covers 10 bases. In germline, CDR1 is SGDLS, CDR2 YYNGEE. The length of the CDR3 is 15 residues. J was trimmed by 6 bases and V by 3 bases; bases with no gene match: 8. In nucleotides, the CDR3 is TGTGCCAGCAGCGGGAGGGGACAGGGGCAGTCTGAAGCTTTCTTT. Amino acid sequence: CASSGRGQGQSEAFF.

The chain uses TRBV9 and TRBJ1-6; 7 bases line up with TRBD1. Losses at the gene ends were 5 bases for V and 6 bases for J; bases not matched to a gene: 5. The germline CDR1 and CDR2 sequences are SGDLS and YYNGEE. The CDR3 sequence is 14 residues long. In DNA, the CDR3 is TGTGCCAGCAGTGCGGGACAGAGTAATTCACCCCTCCACTTT. Its translation: CASSAGQSNSPLHF.

The V gene is TRBV6-1, the J gene TRBJ1-2; 7 nucleotides agree with TRBD1. The J segment lost 5 bases and the V segment lost 0 bases, leaving 9 bases of the junction unmatched. The germline CDR1 and CDR2 sequences are MNHNS and SASEGT. The CDR3 runs to 16 residues. CDR3 protein: CASSEAGGQPPYGYTF. The CDR3 DNA follows: TGTGCCAGCAGTGAAGCTGGGGGACAGCCTCCATATGGCTACACCTTC.

The chain couples TRBV6-5 to TRBJ1-1, with D possibly matching TRBD1 (5 bases). The CDR3 is 14 residues long. Germline lookup yields CDR1 MNHEY and CDR2 SVGAGI. The ends were cut back, 4 bases at V and 0 bases at J, with 9 bases in the middle. CDR3 DNA: TGTGCCAGCAGTTTCGGGGGGGTGAACACTGAAGCTTTCTTT. This codes for CASSFGGVNTEAFF.

The genes are TRBV2 and TRBJ2-1; 9 bases line up with TRBD1. Germline V CDR1 and CDR2: SNHLY, FYNNEI. CDR3 length: 11 amino acids. J was trimmed by 7 bases and V by 8 bases; bases with no gene match: 0. The CDR3 protein is CASGTGNEQFF. CDR3 bases: TGTGCCAGCGGGACAGGGAATGAGCAGTTCTTC.

J is TRBJ2-3 and V is TRBV5-4, with TRBD2 identical over 8 bases. The trim removed 0 bases at V and 2 bases at J, leaving 5 bases unmatched. This CDR3 region has 16 residues. The germline V gene has CDR1 SGHNT and CDR2 YYREEE (reference sequence). In nucleotides, the CDR3 is TGTGCCAGCAGCTTGGGCGGGGGGCAAAACACAGATACGCAGTATTTT. Residues: CASSLGGGQNTDTQYF.